The 31 T cell receptor beta chains listed next were all sequenced from one sample in a study of blood T cell repertoires in COVID-19. Method: immunoSEQ multiplex PCR; TCRdb's copy keeps in-frame clones and lacks some. Here the sample spans about 370,000 clones, 80% to 90% being singletons. The material sequenced was peripheral blood. These receptors all stem from a young woman with COVID-19, enrolled during active disease.

The CDR3 loop is CASSEGIGEPYEQYV. The CDR3 DNA reads as TGTGCCAGCAGTGAAGGTATAGGGGAACCCTACGAGCAGTACGTC. The rearrangement uses TRBV6-1 and TRBJ2-7; D perhaps matches TRBD1 (5 bases). V lost 1 base and J 2 bases, leaving 12 bases between the germline ends. There are 15 residues in the CDR3. The germline V gene encodes CDR1 MNHNS and CDR2 SASEGT.

The rearrangement links TRBV30 to TRBJ1-3; 7 bases are a match to TRBD1. CDR3 size: 15 residues. The germline V gene has CDR1 GTSNPN and CDR2 SVGIG (reference sequence). V gave up 4 bases and J gave up 4 bases; unmatched junction bases: 10. In DNA form, the CDR3 reads TGTGCCTGGACAAATAACCTGGGACAGGGAAACACCATATATTTT. It yields the protein CAWTNNLGQGNTIYF.

The chain carries TRBV7-6 and TRBJ2-2; maybe TRBD2 (6 bases). Between the trimmed V and J ends, which lost 1 base and 5 bases, there was a span of 11 bases. This CDR3 comprises 15 residues. Germline CDR1 is SGHVS and CDR2 is FNYEAQ. This CDR3 is CASSLVREATGELFF. CDR3 DNA sequence: TGTGCCAGCAGCTTAGTCAGGGAGGCGACCGGGGAGCTGTTTTTT.

The chain is built from TRBV2 and TRBJ2-3; TRBD2 matches 8 bases. There are 17 residues in the CDR3. The germline V gene has CDR1 SNHLY and CDR2 FYNNEI. V was clipped by 0 bases and J by 4 bases; unmatched bases: 9. CDR3: CASSEAPGAAGADTQYF. The CDR3 coding sequence is TGTGCCAGCAGTGAAGCTCCCGGGGCAGCGGGGGCAGATACGCAGTATTTT.

The chain links TRBV7-2 to TRBJ2-3; D gene unclear. The CDR3 is 14 amino acids. Trimming took off 5 bases at V and 11 bases at J, with 20 bases between the two ends. Germline values: CDR1 SGHTA, CDR2 FQGNSA. The CDR3 spells CASSPPTDSLRQYF. DNA of the CDR3: TGTGCCAGCAGCCCGCCGACTGACTCTCTGCGGCAGTATTTT.

The rearrangement uses TRBV5-6 and TRBJ1-6, with D perhaps matching TRBD1 (5 bases). Trimming pared 5 bases from V and 7 bases from J, leaving 16 bases between. Germline V gene lookup returns CDR1 SGHDT and CDR2 YYEEEE. The CDR3 is 15 residues long. This chain's CDR3 is CASRSGNQRNSPLHF. DNA for the CDR3: TGTGCCAGCAGATCAGGGAACCAAAGGAATTCACCCCTCCACTTT.

This clone appeared once. The V call is TRBV25-1, the J call TRBJ2-3; TRBD2 matches 12 bases. Germline V CDR1 and CDR2: MGHDK, SYGVNS. With 3 bases clipped from V and 2 bases from J, the junction kept 6 bases outside the gene matches. There are 17 residues in the CDR3. The CDR3 loop reads CASSDHGLAGPTDTQYF. In DNA, the CDR3 is TGTGCCAGCAGTGATCACGGACTAGCGGGACCCACAGATACGCAGTATTTT.

This clone has only a few counts. The CDR3 bases are TGTGCCAGTAGATCGACAGGGTTCACCGGGGAGCTGTTTTTT. Amino acids: CASRSTGFTGELFF. This rearrangement joins TRBV19 to TRBJ2-2, with 7 bases identical to TRBD1. The junction had 5 bases not matched to a gene; V was cut back by 6 bases and J by 4 bases. CDR1 and CDR2 from the germline V gene are LNHDA and SQIVND (reference sequence). This CDR3 has 14 amino acids. Based on the CDR3 plus reference TRBV19 and TRBJ2-2, the full variable domain is DGGITQSPKYLFRKEGQNVTLSCEQNLNHDAMYWYRQDPGQGLRLIYYSQIVNDFQKGDIAEGYSVSREKKESFPLTVTSAQKNPTAFYLCASRSTGFTGELFFGEGSRLTVL.

The chain recombines TRBV6-2 or TRBV6-3 with TRBJ2-5; D possibly corresponds to TRBD2 (7 bases). With 2 bases removed from V and 4 bases from J, the gap between germline ends came to 20 bases. CDR1 MNHEY and CDR2 SVGEGT come from the germline V gene. This CDR3 is 17 amino acids long. The CDR3 spells CASSYETRGPERETQYF. CDR3 nucleotide sequence: TGTGCCAGCAGTTACGAGACGCGGGGGCCCGAAAGAGAGACCCAGTACTTC.

The V call is TRBV7-9, the J call TRBJ2-5; tentative D call: TRBD2 (6 bases). The CDR3 spans 15 residues. V lost 4 bases and J 9 bases, leaving 21 bases between the germline ends. CDR1 and CDR2 (germline): SEHNR, FQNEAQ (reference sequence). The CDR3 DNA reads TGTGCCAGCAGCTCTAAGACTAGAAGGGAGTTGGCCCAGTACTTC. It codes for CASSSKTRRELAQYF.

The genes are TRBV11-2 and TRBJ1-3, with a tentative D call TRBD1 (5 bases). V was clipped by 5 bases and J by 0 bases, with 11 bases between them. The germline CDR1 and CDR2 sequences are SGHAT and FQNNGV. This CDR3 is 15 amino acids long. The DNA of the CDR3 is TGTGCCAGCAGCCCCCGGGGGAACTCTGGAAACACCATATATTTT. It translates to CASSPRGNSGNTIYF.

The table lists this clone with a few counts. V gene TRBV27 combines with J gene TRBJ1-1, with a tentative D call TRBD1 (5 bases). Trimming removed 5 bases from V and 1 base from J, with 11 bases in between. This CDR3 has 14 amino acids. Germline V CDR1 and CDR2: MNHEY, SMNVEV (reference sequence). The CDR3 loop reads CASSPGPTNTEAFF. The CDR3 DNA is TGTGCCAGCAGTCCAGGGCCCACGAACACTGAAGCTTTCTTT.

The chain combines TRBV5-4 with TRBJ1-6; no clear D. Germline V gene sequence: CDR1 SGHNT, CDR2 YYREEE (reference sequence). There are 16 residues in the CDR3. Trimming pared 2 bases from V and 5 bases from J, leaving 14 bases between. CDR3 region: CASSLNPSRNNSPLHF. For the CDR3, the DNA is TGTGCCAGCAGCTTAAATCCTTCGAGAAATAATTCACCCCTCCACTTT.

The V gene is TRBV6-5, the J gene TRBJ2-1; D is perhaps TRBD2 (5 bases). Per the germline V gene, CDR1 is MNHEY and CDR2 is SVGAGI. The V and J ends lost 8 bases and 3 bases respectively, with 14 bases between them. This CDR3 contains 14 residues. The CDR3 bases are TGTGCCAGCGGGAGAGTCCTGGACTACAATGAGCAGTTCTTC. Translation: CASGRVLDYNEQFF.

This chain connects TRBV29-1 to TRBJ1-2; a weak D match, TRBD1 (6 bases). V gave up 6 bases and J gave up 2 bases, with 13 bases separating them. The CDR3 loop spans 13 amino acids. Germline V gene data show CDR1 as SQVTM and CDR2 as ANQGSEA. The CDR3 spells CSVTVQGNYGYTF. The CDR3 bases are TGCAGCGTCACCGTACAGGGCAACTATGGCTACACCTTC.

This clone was seen only once. V and J are TRBV7-2 and TRBJ2-3; 9 bases line up with TRBD2. This CDR3 has 15 residues. J was trimmed by 3 bases and V by 5 bases; bases with no gene match: 6. CDR1 is SGHTA and CDR2 is FQGNSA in the germline V gene. CDR3 sequence: CASSPSSGITDTQYF. In DNA form, the CDR3 reads TGTGCCAGCAGCCCATCTAGCGGGATAACAGATACGCAGTATTTT.

The chain recombines TRBV6-5 with TRBJ1-2; D remains ambiguous. Germline lookup yields CDR1 MNHEY and CDR2 SVGAGI. V lost 6 bases and J 7 bases, leaving 12 bases between the germline ends. This CDR3 is 12 amino acids long. The CDR3 nucleotides read TGTGCCAGCAGCCGACGGGGATTTGGCTACACCTTC. Translation: CASSRRGFGYTF.

The chain links TRBV13 to TRBJ2-1, with D maybe TRBD2 (6 bases). The CDR3 is 15 residues long. V lost 3 bases to trimming and J lost 7 bases, with 16 bases between them. Germline CDR1 is PRHDT and CDR2 is FYEKMQ (reference sequence). For the CDR3, the DNA is TGTGCCAGCAGCTTTCCCTTAGCGGTTGGGAATGAGCAGTTCTTC. Residues: CASSFPLAVGNEQFF.

Details on this clone: The same CDR3 arises from other DNA sequences in this sample as well. The chain links TRBV2 to TRBJ1-2, with a possible D match to TRBD1 (5 bases). The CDR3 runs to 11 residues. The V gene's germline CDR1 is SNHLY and CDR2 FYNNEI. V lost 8 bases to trimming and J lost 7 bases, with 11 bases between them. The CDR3: CASSAGGGYTF. DNA of the CDR3: TGTGCCAGCTCTGCGGGGGGTGGCTACACCTTC.

This clone was seen a single time. The chain combines TRBV29-1 with TRBJ1-2, with no clear D. V was cut by 2 bases and J by 8 bases, with 18 bases left in between. CDR3 length equals 14 residues. The germline V gene encodes CDR1 SQVTM and CDR2 ANQGSEA. The CDR3 nucleotides read TGCAGCGTTGAAATGGCCCCCCTTTTCGTCGGCTACACCTTC. This gives the protein CSVEMAPLFVGYTF.

V is TRBV28 and J is TRBJ1-5; D unresolved. Germline CDR1 MDHEN, CDR2 SYDVKM. The V gene lost 8 bases and the J gene lost 7 bases, with 15 bases spanning the gap. The CDR3 spans 13 residues. The CDR3 loop reads CASVEGLRQPQHF. CDR3 in DNA: TGTGCCAGCGTTGAGGGATTGAGGCAGCCCCAGCATTTT.

The sample holds one count of this clone. The chain combines TRBV7-2 with TRBJ1-1, with 7 bases identical to TRBD1. V shed 1 base and J 10 bases; nucleotides not matched to a gene: 9. This CDR3 region has 14 residues. Germline loops: CDR1 SGHTA, CDR2 FQGNSA. CDR3 protein: CASSLDKAQGIAFF. CDR3 DNA: TGTGCCAGCAGCTTAGACAAGGCACAGGGGATAGCTTTCTTT.

Written as DNA, the CDR3 is TGTGCCACCATGGACAGGGGGAACACTGAAGCTTTCTTT. Its translation is CATMDRGNTEAFF. The chain employs TRBV24-1 and TRBJ1-1; 9 positions match TRBD1. The CDR3 is 13 residues long. The germline CDR1 and CDR2 sequences are KGHDR and SFDVKD. V lost 8 bases to trimming and J lost 1 base; unmatched junction nucleotides: 1.

The chain carries TRBV27 and TRBJ2-3; D possibly corresponds to TRBD2 (5 bases). The CDR3 sequence is 17 residues long. Trimming removed 2 bases from V and 1 base from J, with 16 bases in between. Germline lookup yields CDR1 MNHEY and CDR2 SMNVEV (reference sequence). The CDR3, as DNA: TGTGCCAGCAGTTTAAGGTCAGGAGGAATTGGCACAGATACGCAGTATTTT. It yields the protein CASSLRSGGIGTDTQYF.

CDR3 nucleotides: TGTGCCAGCAGCCAGGAACGGGGGTCACGGGGTGAGCAGTTCTTC. Translation: CASSQERGSRGEQFF. The rearrangement joins TRBV5-6 to TRBJ2-1; D is perhaps TRBD2 (6 bases). The CDR3 has 15 residues. The germline gives CDR1 SGHDT, CDR2 YYEEEE. Trimming stripped 4 bases from V and 9 bases from J, with 20 bases between.

This chain joins TRBV6-5 and TRBJ1-1, with D hard to call. The V gene lost 5 bases and the J gene lost 5 bases, with 15 bases spanning the gap. The CDR3 has 14 residues. Germline V CDR1 and CDR2: MNHEY, SVGAGI. DNA for the CDR3: TGTGCCAGCAGTCTTAACGAGGCTCGGACTGAAGCTTTCTTT. It encodes CASSLNEARTEAFF.

The chain combines TRBV7-2 with TRBJ2-1, with 11 bases aligning to TRBD2. V trimming: 5 bases; J trimming: 4 bases; junction bases outside the gene matches: 4. The V gene's germline CDR1 is SGHTA and CDR2 FQGNSA. The CDR3 contains 15 residues. The CDR3 DNA reads TGTGCCAGCAGCCCACTAGCGGGGGCTTACAATGAGCAGTTCTTC. Residues: CASSPLAGAYNEQFF. The full variable domain, with the rest looked up from reference TRBV7-2 and TRBJ2-1, is GAGVSQSPSNKVTEKGKDVELRCDPISGHTALYWYRQSLGQGLEFLIYFQGNSAPDKSGLPSDRFSAERTGGSVSTLTIQRTQQEDSAVYLCASSPLAGAYNEQFFGPGTRLTVL.

DNA of the CDR3: TGTGCCAGCAGTTACGGAGGCCACCCTGGGGCCAACGTCCTGACTTTC. Translated, it gives CASSYGGHPGANVLTF. The gene calls are TRBV6-2 or TRBV6-3 and TRBJ2-6; D might be TRBD2 (5 bases). Germline CDR1 is MNHEY and CDR2 is SVGEGT. This CDR3 comprises 16 residues. Trimming shortened V by 2 bases and J by 2 bases, and 10 bases separated the two germline ends.

The gene calls are TRBV19 and TRBJ1-2; TRBD1 agrees at 10 bases. There are 14 residues in the CDR3. V shed 7 bases, J shed 7 bases, and the junction held 9 bases outside the gene matches. Germline-derived CDR1 and CDR2 are LNHDA and SQIVND (reference sequence). This CDR3 reads CASIRDRGLGGYTF. The DNA for the CDR3 is TGTGCCAGTATCCGAGACAGGGGGCTTGGTGGCTACACCTTC.

J is TRBJ2-7 and V is TRBV5-1, with 9 nucleotides matching TRBD1. The CDR3 loop spans 14 amino acids. The trim removed 4 bases at V and 5 bases at J, leaving 7 bases unmatched. From germline, CDR1 is SGHRS and CDR2 YFSETQ. DNA of the CDR3: TGCGCCAGCAGCGCCGGGACAGGGTCGGACGAGCAGTACTTC. Translating it yields CASSAGTGSDEQYF.

This clone has only a few counts. Other DNA variants within this sample encode the same CDR3. CDR3 DNA: TGTGCCAGCAGCGTAGGGGCGGGGGGGGACACCGGGGAGCTGTTTTTT. Its protein is CASSVGAGGDTGELFF. The V call is TRBV9, the J call TRBJ2-2, with 9 bases that match TRBD2. Per germline, CDR1 SGDLS and CDR2 YYNGEE. V dropped 0 bases and J dropped 3; count of bases not matched to a gene: 3. The CDR3 runs 16 residues.